A selection of T cell receptor beta chains follows, all from one sample in a study of T cells in Graves' hyperthyroidism and ophthalmopathy. TCRdb reprocessed the multiplex PCR reads via MiXCR and lists one record per CDR3 protein. Counted here are fewer than 450,000 distinct CDR3 sequences, roughly 15% occurring once; the ten biggest clones make up 30% to 35%. The sequenced material came from blood. These receptors were taken from a woman in her twenties or thirties with Graves' hyperthyroidism that later progressed to Graves' ophthalmopathy. Both conserved end residues are part of each CDR3. D genes are given only for firm matches. Expanded clones are given a class, and other clones once, few, many or no size at all.

j_gene: TRBJ2-1
v_gene: TRBV28
abundance: many
d_gene: TRBD1
CDR3nt: TGTGCCAGTAATCCGGGACAGAGATACAATGAGCAGTTCTTC
CDR3aa: CASNPGQRYNEQFF

j_gene: TRBJ2-2
v_gene: TRBV30
abundance: many
d_gene: -
CDR3nt: TGTGCCTGGAGCGAGCGATGGGGCGCGAACACCGGGGAGCTGTTTTTT
CDR3aa: CAWSERWGANTGELFF

j_gene: TRBJ2-5
v_gene: TRBV28
abundance: many
d_gene: -
CDR3nt: TGTGCCAGCAGGATGGGGGAGACCCAGTACTTC
CDR3aa: CASRMGETQYF

j_gene: TRBJ2-7
v_gene: TRBV10-3
abundance: -
d_gene: -
CDR3nt: TGTGCCATCAGTGAAGAGCTAGGGATGGAGCAGTACTTC
CDR3aa: CAISEELGMEQYF

j_gene: TRBJ2-7
v_gene: TRBV27
abundance: many
d_gene: TRBD2
CDR3nt: TGTGCCAGCAGTTTGACGTTCGGCGCGGGAGTGGTCTACGAGCAGTACTTC
CDR3aa: CASSLTFGAGVVYEQYF

j_gene: TRBJ2-3
v_gene: TRBV20-1
abundance: -
d_gene: TRBD2
CDR3nt: TGCAGTGCTAGAGAGACTAGCGGGGGGGTTCGGACAGATACGCAGTATTTT
CDR3aa: CSARETSGGVRTDTQYF

j_gene: TRBJ2-1
v_gene: TRBV7-8
abundance: -
d_gene: -
CDR3nt: TGTGCCAGCAGCTCAGGGGAATTGGGTGAGCAGTTCTTC
CDR3aa: CASSSGELGEQFF

j_gene: TRBJ2-3
v_gene: TRBV6-1
abundance: few
d_gene: -
CDR3nt: TGTGCCAGCAGTGAATTCGGATTTTACACAGATACGCAGTATTTT
CDR3aa: CASSEFGFYTDTQYF

j_gene: TRBJ2-2
v_gene: TRBV3-1
abundance: -
d_gene: -
CDR3nt: TGTGCCAGCAGCCAAGCCGGAGGGGAGATCACAGGGCCCACCGGGGAGCTGTTTTTT
CDR3aa: CASSQAGGEITGPTGELFF

j_gene: TRBJ1-1
v_gene: TRBV6-1
abundance: many
d_gene: TRBD1
CDR3nt: TGTGCCAGCAGTCTCCAAAAGGGAGAGGCGTCAGGGGGATTGTTCACTGAAGCTTTCTTT
CDR3aa: CASSLQKGEASGGLFTEAFF

j_gene: TRBJ1-1
v_gene: TRBV5-1
abundance: many
d_gene: -
CDR3nt: TGCGCCAGCAGCTTGGCCGGTCCAGGGGCTATCGGCAACACTGAAGCTTTCTTT
CDR3aa: CASSLAGPGAIGNTEAFF

j_gene: TRBJ1-2
v_gene: TRBV28
abundance: many
d_gene: -
CDR3nt: TGTGCCAGCACCCACTTCGAGATAACTAACTATGGCTACACCTTC
CDR3aa: CASTHFEITNYGYTF

j_gene: TRBJ2-7
v_gene: TRBV2
abundance: many
d_gene: TRBD1
CDR3nt: TGTGCCAGCAGTGAAGCGCTTCTGGGCAGGGGGCGATACGAGCAGTACTTC
CDR3aa: CASSEALLGRGRYEQYF

j_gene: TRBJ2-1
v_gene: TRBV11-2
abundance: -
d_gene: TRBD2
CDR3nt: TGTGCCAGCAGCCTAGCACCGGGGCGGGAGGACTACAATGAGCAGTTCTTC
CDR3aa: CASSLAPGREDYNEQFF

j_gene: TRBJ2-7
v_gene: TRBV18
abundance: many
d_gene: -
CDR3nt: TGTGCCAGCTCACCAGCAGGACACGGCTACGAGCAGTACTTC
CDR3aa: CASSPAGHGYEQYF

j_gene: TRBJ1-4
v_gene: TRBV29-1
abundance: -
d_gene: -
CDR3nt: TGCAGCGTTTTAAGTTTTGAAAAACTGTTTTTT
CDR3aa: CSVLSFEKLFF

j_gene: TRBJ2-1
v_gene: TRBV3-1
abundance: -
d_gene: -
CDR3nt: TGTGCCAGCAGCCAAGTGACCGATGAGCAGTTCTTC
CDR3aa: CASSQVTDEQFF

j_gene: TRBJ2-7
v_gene: TRBV5-1
abundance: many
d_gene: TRBD1
CDR3nt: TGCGCCAGCAGCTTGTCCATTGCACGGGACAGGGAGGGCGAGCAGTACTTC
CDR3aa: CASSLSIARDREGEQYF

j_gene: TRBJ1-5
v_gene: TRBV20-1
abundance: many
d_gene: -
CDR3nt: TGCAGTGCTAGAGCGGGGGGCGATCAGCCCCAGCATTTT
CDR3aa: CSARAGGDQPQHF

j_gene: TRBJ1-5
v_gene: TRBV19
abundance: many
d_gene: -
CDR3nt: TGTGCCAGTAGTATCGGGGCTGGCCAGCCCCAGCATTTT
CDR3aa: CASSIGAGQPQHF

j_gene: TRBJ2-3
v_gene: TRBV12-3/TRBV12-4
abundance: -
d_gene: TRBD2
CDR3nt: TGTGCCAGCACCTTCCATAGCGGGCTTCCTAGTGCCGATACGCAGTATTTT
CDR3aa: CASTFHSGLPSADTQYF

j_gene: TRBJ2-1
v_gene: TRBV5-1
abundance: few
d_gene: -
CDR3nt: TGCGCCAGCAGCTTGGCCATCTCTCCCGGGTCAAATGAGCAGTTCTTC
CDR3aa: CASSLAISPGSNEQFF

j_gene: TRBJ1-6
v_gene: TRBV28
abundance: many
d_gene: TRBD1
CDR3nt: TGTGCCAGCAGTTTCGACAGGGAGAGTGGGTCACCCCTCCACTTT
CDR3aa: CASSFDRESGSPLHF

j_gene: TRBJ2-2
v_gene: TRBV4-1
abundance: few
d_gene: -
CDR3nt: TGCGCCAGCAGCCAAGAATCGGGGGTAAACACCGGGGAGCTGTTTTTT
CDR3aa: CASSQESGVNTGELFF

j_gene: TRBJ2-1
v_gene: TRBV27
abundance: many
d_gene: TRBD2
CDR3nt: TGTGCCAGCTGTGGGCCCCGGGGGGGCGGGATTCCTGAGCAGTTCTTC
CDR3aa: CASCGPRGGGIPEQFF

j_gene: TRBJ1-6
v_gene: TRBV4-1
abundance: few
d_gene: -
CDR3nt: TGCGCCAGCAGCCAGACCAGGGGTTCACCCCTCCACTTT
CDR3aa: CASSQTRGSPLHF

j_gene: TRBJ2-7
v_gene: TRBV11-2
abundance: -
d_gene: -
CDR3nt: TGTGCCAGCAGCTTCGGGACGGAATACTACGAGCAGTACTTC
CDR3aa: CASSFGTEYYEQYF

j_gene: TRBJ2-7
v_gene: TRBV20-1
abundance: -
d_gene: TRBD2
CDR3nt: TGCAGTGCTAGAGAGACTGGCGGGAGAGCAGGGGAGCAGTACTTC
CDR3aa: CSARETGGRAGEQYF